This TCR beta chain appears in the sequencing data of a study of early T cells in non-severe SARS-CoV-2 infection (dated by TCRdb to the early 2020s). Study-wide context: Bulk RNA from unsorted whole blood was used for TCR sequencing, so alpha and beta chains could not be paired.

Results the study describes overall, beyond this receptor: VDJdb matching was skewed toward anti-spike CD8 responses and likely underestimated virus-specific expansions by missing private and CD4 specificities.

A case-control design nested within a healthcare worker cohort in London, UK, was used, with weekly nasopharyngeal swab PCR tests and blood sampling performed. Between 23 and 31 March 2020, the week of the UK lockdown, healthcare workers were enrolled and then followed up weekly for as long as 16 weeks. This clonotype has at least ten counts. Its binding antigen is unknown. No base-level quality is on record; no much larger clone is a single base apart. The V and J ends are trimmed by 5 bases and 5 bases, leaving 25 bases between them. In the germline V gene (reference sequence), CDR1 corresponds to SEHNR and CDR2 to FQNEAQ. From its cysteine to its phenylalanine, the CDR3 spans 18 amino acids. Of all the DNA, just the CDR3 is kept, 54 bases in frame from base 1. The receptor library was made with 5' RACE. Sequencer: NextSeq 500. Unique molecular identifiers were attached to individual cDNA molecules in the TCR library protocol so that sequencing error and PCR bias could be corrected. Sequencing covered both TCR alpha and beta chains, and within each sample the abundances of alpha and beta sequences were tightly co-correlated. As for the authors' bioinformatics: V gene, J gene and CDR3 annotation of TCR sequences was performed with Decombinator V4. TCRs were defined as expanded if a significant change between any two time points was detected under a Poisson model with p below 0.0001. TCR abundances were normalised to the total number of TCRs sequenced per sample and expressed as counts per million. MAIT TCRs were defined by TRAV1-2 paired with TRAJ12, TRAJ20 or TRAJ33, and iNKT TCRs by TRAV10 paired with TRAJ18. VDJdb, accessed 1 November 2021, was searched for CMV, EBV and SARS-CoV-2 annotated TCRs, with TCRs annotated for multiple antigens excluded. TCRdb reanalyzed the raw reads on its own, using fastp at Q25 for trimming and MiXCR for clone calling, and kept in-frame beta chains. Every CDR3 protein is listed once, alongside the most common genes and DNA of its rows. In this record, the V and J calls reflect TCRdb's handling and not the investigators' own analysis. Here the sample has about 94,000 distinct CDR3 sequences; less than 15% occur a single time. The ten largest account for 2% to 2.5% of the sample.

The chain is assembled from TRBV7-9 and TRBJ1-5, with the D gene call left open. The sample was whole blood. The source is an adult who was a healthcare worker with PCR-confirmed SARS-CoV-2 infection or an uninfected control (not recorded which). The DNA is TGTGCCAGCAGCCAAGGAGCCCTTGGGCGGAGCCCCGATCAGCCCCAGCATTTT. It specifies CASSQGALGRSPDQPQHF.